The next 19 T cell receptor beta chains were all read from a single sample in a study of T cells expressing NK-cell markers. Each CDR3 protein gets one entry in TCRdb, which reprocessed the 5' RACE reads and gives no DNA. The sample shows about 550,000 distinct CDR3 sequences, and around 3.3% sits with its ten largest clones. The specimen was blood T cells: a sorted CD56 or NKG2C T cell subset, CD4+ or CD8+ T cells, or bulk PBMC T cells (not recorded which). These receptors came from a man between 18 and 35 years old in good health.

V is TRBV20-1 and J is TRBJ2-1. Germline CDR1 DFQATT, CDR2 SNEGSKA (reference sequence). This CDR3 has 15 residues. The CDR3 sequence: CSAPTRGASYNEQFF.

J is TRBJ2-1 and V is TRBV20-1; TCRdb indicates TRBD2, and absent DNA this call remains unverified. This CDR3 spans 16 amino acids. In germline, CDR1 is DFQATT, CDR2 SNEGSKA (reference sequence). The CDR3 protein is CSARDKGRYSYNEQFF.

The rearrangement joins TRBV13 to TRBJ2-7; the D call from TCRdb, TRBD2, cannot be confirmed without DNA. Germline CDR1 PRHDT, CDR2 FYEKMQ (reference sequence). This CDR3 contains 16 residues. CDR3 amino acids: CASSPGLAGGNYEQYF.

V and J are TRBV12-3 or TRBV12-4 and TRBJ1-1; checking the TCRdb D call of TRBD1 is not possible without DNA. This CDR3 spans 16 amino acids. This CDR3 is CASSFGTGSGGTEAFF.

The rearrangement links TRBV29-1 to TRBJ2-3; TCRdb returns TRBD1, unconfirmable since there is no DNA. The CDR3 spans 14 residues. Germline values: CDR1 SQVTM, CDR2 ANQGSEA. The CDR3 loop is CSAESGFNTDTQYF.

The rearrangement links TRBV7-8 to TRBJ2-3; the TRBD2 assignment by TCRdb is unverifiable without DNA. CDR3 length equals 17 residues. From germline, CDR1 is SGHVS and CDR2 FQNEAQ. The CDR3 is CASNLDLSGWGTDTQYF.

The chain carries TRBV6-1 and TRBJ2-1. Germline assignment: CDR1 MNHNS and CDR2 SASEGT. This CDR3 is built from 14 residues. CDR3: CASSKRPTYNEQFF.

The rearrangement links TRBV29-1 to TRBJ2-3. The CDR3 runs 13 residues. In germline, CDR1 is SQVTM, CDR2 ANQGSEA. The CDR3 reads CSVLAASTDTQYF.

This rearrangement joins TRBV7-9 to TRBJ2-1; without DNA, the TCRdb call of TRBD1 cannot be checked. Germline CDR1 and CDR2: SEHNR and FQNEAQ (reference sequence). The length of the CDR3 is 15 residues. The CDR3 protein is CASSFDLRTTSAQFF.

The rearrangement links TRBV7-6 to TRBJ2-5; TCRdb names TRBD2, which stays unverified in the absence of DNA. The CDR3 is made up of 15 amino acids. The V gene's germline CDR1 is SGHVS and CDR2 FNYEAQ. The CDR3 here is CASSSELAGVETQYF.

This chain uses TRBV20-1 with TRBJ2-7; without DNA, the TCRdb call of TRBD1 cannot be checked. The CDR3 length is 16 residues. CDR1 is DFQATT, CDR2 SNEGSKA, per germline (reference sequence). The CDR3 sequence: CSAIENRHRGLGEQYF.

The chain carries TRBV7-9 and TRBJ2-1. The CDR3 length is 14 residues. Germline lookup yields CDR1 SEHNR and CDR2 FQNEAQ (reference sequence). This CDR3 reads CASSLAPMYNEQFF. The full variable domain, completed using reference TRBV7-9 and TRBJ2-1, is DTGVSQNPRHKITKRGQNVTFRCDPISEHNRLYWYRQTLGQGPEFLTYFQNEAQLEKSRLLSDRFSAERPKGSFSTLEIQRTEQGDSAMYLCASSLAPMYNEQFFGPGTRLTVL.

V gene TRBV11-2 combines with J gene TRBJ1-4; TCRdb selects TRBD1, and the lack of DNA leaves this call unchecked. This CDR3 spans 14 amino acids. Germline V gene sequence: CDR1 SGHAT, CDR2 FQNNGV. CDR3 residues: CASSQQGSNEKLFF.

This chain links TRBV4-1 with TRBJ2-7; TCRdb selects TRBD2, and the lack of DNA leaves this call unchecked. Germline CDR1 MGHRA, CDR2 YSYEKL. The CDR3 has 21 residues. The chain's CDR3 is CASSPRARGSGTSGRDYEQYF.

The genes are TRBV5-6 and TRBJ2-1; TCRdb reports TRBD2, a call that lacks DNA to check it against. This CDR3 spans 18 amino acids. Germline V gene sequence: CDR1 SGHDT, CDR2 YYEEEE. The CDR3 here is CASSFWASGLLSYNEQFF.

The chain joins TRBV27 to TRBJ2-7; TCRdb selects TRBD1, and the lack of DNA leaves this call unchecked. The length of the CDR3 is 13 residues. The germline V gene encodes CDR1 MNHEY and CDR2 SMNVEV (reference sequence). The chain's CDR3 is CASSWDNSYEQYF.

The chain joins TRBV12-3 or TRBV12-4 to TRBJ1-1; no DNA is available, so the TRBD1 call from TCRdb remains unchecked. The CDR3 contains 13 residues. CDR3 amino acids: CASSLAIRGATFF.

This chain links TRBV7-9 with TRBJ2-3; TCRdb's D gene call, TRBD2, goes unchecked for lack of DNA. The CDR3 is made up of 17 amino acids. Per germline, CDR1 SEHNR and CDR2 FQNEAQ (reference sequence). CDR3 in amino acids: CASSPKVAGGGIDTQYF.

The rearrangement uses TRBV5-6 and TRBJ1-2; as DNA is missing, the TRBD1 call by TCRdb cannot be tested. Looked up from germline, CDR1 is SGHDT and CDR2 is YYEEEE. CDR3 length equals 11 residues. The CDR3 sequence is CASSHRQGGTF.